These T cell receptor beta chains were read from a single sample in a study of cytotoxic CD8 clonotypes in ibrutinib-treated CLL. Only in-frame clones appear in the TCRdb table, and some are missing; sequencing was by immunoSEQ multiplex PCR. Among 140,000 or so clones listed, 70% to 80% were seen once. Sample: PBMCs, taken after 12 months of ibrutinib treatment. The source of these receptors is a human donor with chronic lymphocytic leukemia. The CDR3 runs from the conserved cysteine through the conserved F or W. D genes are given only for firm matches. Some rows have no size entry. The others give once, few or many, or a class for an expanded clone.

V gene: TRBV5-6; D gene: -; J gene: TRBJ2-7; clone size: -; CDR3 DNA: TGTGCCAGCAGCGGAGGTGGACTAATTTCCTACGAGCAGTACTTC; CDR3 protein: CASSGGGLISYEQYF
V gene: TRBV5-1; D gene: -; J gene: TRBJ2-7; clone size: -; CDR3 DNA: TGCGCCAGCAGCTTCAGTCTTTCAGGGGTCTACGAGCAGTACTTC; CDR3 protein: CASSFSLSGVYEQYF
V gene: TRBV6-5; D gene: -; J gene: TRBJ1-2; clone size: -; CDR3 DNA: TGTGCCAGCAGTTACGACAGAAACTATGGCTACACCTTC; CDR3 protein: CASSYDRNYGYTF
V gene: TRBV20-1; D gene: -; J gene: TRBJ2-3; clone size: -; CDR3 DNA: TGCAGTACCACAAGGGTAGATACGCAGTATTTT; CDR3 protein: CSTTRVDTQYF
V gene: TRBV4-3; D gene: -; J gene: TRBJ1-1; clone size: -; CDR3 DNA: TGCGCCAGCAGCCAAAGATATTCCGGGGCTACTGAAGCTTTCTTT; CDR3 protein: CASSQRYSGATEAFF
V gene: TRBV30; D gene: -; J gene: TRBJ1-2; clone size: -; CDR3 DNA: TGTGCCTGGAGTGTGGCCTATGGCTACACCTTC; CDR3 protein: CAWSVAYGYTF
V gene: TRBV9; D gene: -; J gene: TRBJ2-1; clone size: -; CDR3 DNA: TGTGCCAGCAGCGTAGGATCGGGTTACAATGAGCAGTTCTTC; CDR3 protein: CASSVGSGYNEQFF
V gene: TRBV10-3; D gene: TRBD2; J gene: TRBJ2-7; clone size: few; CDR3 DNA: TGTGCCATCGGGACTACCTCCTACGAGCAGTACTTC; CDR3 protein: CAIGTTSYEQYF
V gene: TRBV7-9; D gene: TRBD1; J gene: TRBJ2-5; clone size: -; CDR3 DNA: TGTGCCAGCAGCCCCGGGACAGGGAATATGGAGACCCAGTACTTC; CDR3 protein: CASSPGTGNMETQYF
V gene: TRBV30; D gene: TRBD1; J gene: TRBJ2-1; clone size: -; CDR3 DNA: TGTGCCTGGAGTTTTAATCAGGACAGGCCACCGTTCTTC; CDR3 protein: CAWSFNQDRPPFF
V gene: TRBV5-5; D gene: TRBD1; J gene: TRBJ2-5; clone size: -; CDR3 DNA: TGTGCCAGCAGCTTGCCCGGACAGGGAAAGAAGACCCAGTACTTC; CDR3 protein: CASSLPGQGKKTQYF
V gene: TRBV4-3; D gene: TRBD2; J gene: TRBJ2-7; clone size: -; CDR3 DNA: TGCGCCAGCAGCCAAACTTCCGGGACTAGCGATTTGCAGTACTTC; CDR3 protein: CASSQTSGTSDLQYF
V gene: TRBV6-1; D gene: -; J gene: TRBJ2-3; clone size: -; CDR3 DNA: TGTGCCAGCAGCAGGGGGGCGGATACGCAGTATTTT; CDR3 protein: CASSRGADTQYF
V gene: TRBV28; D gene: -; J gene: TRBJ2-7; clone size: few; CDR3 DNA: TGTGCCAGCACACCCCGGGAGACATCCTACGAGCAGTACTTC; CDR3 protein: CASTPRETSYEQYF
V gene: TRBV7-8; D gene: TRBD2; J gene: TRBJ2-1; clone size: -; CDR3 DNA: TGTGCCAGCAGCTTAGCGCGGCTAGCGGGAGCGGGCTCCTACAATGAGCAGTTCTTC; CDR3 protein: CASSLARLAGAGSYNEQFF
V gene: TRBV27; D gene: -; J gene: TRBJ1-1; clone size: -; CDR3 DNA: TGTGCCAGGCCGAAGGGGGCTGAAGCTTTCTTT; CDR3 protein: CARPKGAEAFF
V gene: TRBV4-1; D gene: TRBD1; J gene: TRBJ2-2; clone size: few; CDR3 DNA: TGCGCCAGCAGCCAAAGGGGTAGGGGGCTGGCCGGGGAGCTGTTTTTT; CDR3 protein: CASSQRGRGLAGELFF
V gene: TRBV11-3; D gene: TRBD2; J gene: TRBJ2-1; clone size: -; CDR3 DNA: TGTGCCAGCAGCTTAGGGACTAGTTTGAATGAGCAGTTCTTC; CDR3 protein: CASSLGTSLNEQFF
V gene: TRBV27; D gene: -; J gene: TRBJ2-1; clone size: few; CDR3 DNA: TGTGCCAGCATTGGCGAACCCTACAATGAGCAGTTCTTC; CDR3 protein: CASIGEPYNEQFF
V gene: TRBV27; D gene: -; J gene: TRBJ1-1; clone size: -; CDR3 DNA: TGTGCCAGCAGTTCACCGGAAACCAAGAACACTGAAGCTTTCTTT; CDR3 protein: CASSSPETKNTEAFF
V gene: TRBV28; D gene: TRBD2; J gene: TRBJ2-5; clone size: once; CDR3 DNA: TGTGCCAGCACAAGCGGGAGGGCCGGAGCCCCAGAGACCCAGTACTTC; CDR3 protein: CASTSGRAGAPETQYF
V gene: TRBV2; D gene: TRBD1; J gene: TRBJ1-5; clone size: -; CDR3 DNA: TGTGCCAGCAGACGTCCCGGGACAGGGAACCATCAGCCCCAGCATTTT; CDR3 protein: CASRRPGTGNHQPQHF
V gene: TRBV5-1; D gene: -; J gene: TRBJ2-7; clone size: -; CDR3 DNA: TGCGCCAGCAGCTTGGTTGGTGGGCCTAGCCGAATACCCCCCGAGCAGTACTTC; CDR3 protein: CASSLVGGPSRIPPEQYF
V gene: TRBV10-3; D gene: TRBD1; J gene: TRBJ2-1; clone size: -; CDR3 DNA: TGTGCCATCAGTGAGTCTTTAGGGACAGGGAATAATGAGCAGTTCTTC; CDR3 protein: CAISESLGTGNNEQFF
V gene: TRBV28; D gene: TRBD1; J gene: TRBJ1-2; clone size: -; CDR3 DNA: TGTGCCAGCAGAGCCGAACAGGGGTTTGGGGGGTTTGTTAACTATGGCTACACCTTC; CDR3 protein: CASRAEQGFGGFVNYGYTF
V gene: TRBV6-4; D gene: TRBD2; J gene: TRBJ2-3; clone size: few; CDR3 DNA: TGTGCCAGCAGTGGACTAGCGGGAGCAGATACGCAGTATTTT; CDR3 protein: CASSGLAGADTQYF
V gene: TRBV7-7; D gene: TRBD1; J gene: TRBJ2-7; clone size: -; CDR3 DNA: TGTGCCAGCAGTTACTCTGGACCGGACAGGGGAAGGACCTACGAGCAGTACTTC; CDR3 protein: CASSYSGPDRGRTYEQYF
V gene: TRBV7-2; D gene: -; J gene: TRBJ1-2; clone size: -; CDR3 DNA: TGTGCCAGCAGCCCCTTACTAACGGTTAAGGGCGTCGATGGTTACACCTTC; CDR3 protein: CASSPLLTVKGVDGYTF
V gene: TRBV9; D gene: -; J gene: TRBJ2-1; clone size: -; CDR3 DNA: TGTGCCAGCAGCGTAGGAGGAGCGGAATACAATGAGCAGTTCTTC; CDR3 protein: CASSVGGAEYNEQFF
V gene: TRBV14; D gene: -; J gene: TRBJ2-5; clone size: -; CDR3 DNA: TGTGCCAGCAGCCCGAGACTAGTTGAGGGTCCCCAAGAGACCCAGTACTTC; CDR3 protein: CASSPRLVEGPQETQYF
V gene: TRBV29-1; D gene: -; J gene: TRBJ1-1; clone size: -; CDR3 DNA: TGCAGCGGAGAACAGGGATTGAACACTGAAGCTTTCTTT; CDR3 protein: CSGEQGLNTEAFF
V gene: TRBV15; D gene: -; J gene: TRBJ2-5; clone size: -; CDR3 DNA: TGTGCCACCAGCAGAGAAACTGGACCGCTCCAAGAGACCCAGTACTTC; CDR3 protein: CATSRETGPLQETQYF
V gene: TRBV4-3; D gene: -; J gene: TRBJ2-1; clone size: -; CDR3 DNA: TGCGCCAGCAGCTTCGCGGAAACCTACAATGAGCAGTTCTTC; CDR3 protein: CASSFAETYNEQFF
V gene: TRBV5-1; D gene: -; J gene: TRBJ2-7; clone size: -; CDR3 DNA: TGCGCCAGCAGCTTGGAGCGGCCGAACGAGCAGTACTTC; CDR3 protein: CASSLERPNEQYF
V gene: TRBV19; D gene: -; J gene: TRBJ1-2; clone size: few; CDR3 DNA: TGTGCCAGTAGTATAGGTGGGGCTGGCTATGGCTACACCTTC; CDR3 protein: CASSIGGAGYGYTF
V gene: TRBV27; D gene: TRBD2; J gene: TRBJ2-7; clone size: -; CDR3 DNA: TGTGCCAGCAGTTTGGCGGGAGGCACTGGCGAGCAGTACTTC; CDR3 protein: CASSLAGGTGEQYF
V gene: TRBV28; D gene: TRBD2; J gene: TRBJ2-1; clone size: -; CDR3 DNA: TGTGCCAGCAGACCCCCAGCGGGAGTTGAGCAGTTCTTC; CDR3 protein: CASRPPAGVEQFF
V gene: TRBV28; D gene: -; J gene: TRBJ2-5; clone size: -; CDR3 DNA: TGTGCCAGTTCTTTGAATTTAGGGGAAGAGACCCAGTACTTC; CDR3 protein: CASSLNLGEETQYF
V gene: TRBV5-1; D gene: -; J gene: TRBJ2-7; clone size: few; CDR3 DNA: TGCGCCAGCAGCTTACACTCCTACGAGCAGTACTTC; CDR3 protein: CASSLHSYEQYF
V gene: TRBV25-1; D gene: TRBD1; J gene: TRBJ1-4; clone size: few; CDR3 DNA: TGTGCCAGCAGTCCATGGGACAGGGGAAGCGAAAAACTGTTTTTT; CDR3 protein: CASSPWDRGSEKLFF
V gene: TRBV7-2; D gene: -; J gene: TRBJ1-3; clone size: -; CDR3 DNA: TGCGCCAGCAGCCAAGAAGGGCAGGGGATTAACACCATATATTTT; CDR3 protein: CASSQEGQGINTIYF
V gene: TRBV19; D gene: -; J gene: TRBJ1-1; clone size: once; CDR3 DNA: TGTGCCAGTAGTATGGTTAATCGGAACACTGAAGCTTTCTTT; CDR3 protein: CASSMVNRNTEAFF
V gene: TRBV2; D gene: -; J gene: TRBJ2-3; clone size: -; CDR3 DNA: TGTGCCACCCAGGAATACACAGATACGCAGTATTTT; CDR3 protein: CATQEYTDTQYF
V gene: TRBV7-6; D gene: TRBD1; J gene: TRBJ2-7; clone size: -; CDR3 DNA: TGTGCCAGCAGCTCAAACAGGGGAACCTACGAGCAGTACTTC; CDR3 protein: CASSSNRGTYEQYF
V gene: TRBV19; D gene: TRBD2; J gene: TRBJ2-2; clone size: -; CDR3 DNA: TGTGCCAGTAGTATCCCGGGACTAGCGACCGGGGAGCTGTTTTTT; CDR3 protein: CASSIPGLATGELFF
V gene: TRBV6-6; D gene: TRBD1; J gene: TRBJ1-2; clone size: few; CDR3 DNA: TGTGCCAGCAGGCTAGGACAGGGGAGCGGCTATGGCTACACCTTC; CDR3 protein: CASRLGQGSGYGYTF
V gene: TRBV2; D gene: TRBD1; J gene: TRBJ1-5; clone size: -; CDR3 DNA: TGTGCCAGCAGTGGCACAGGGGGGTATAGCAATCAGCCCCAGCATTTT; CDR3 protein: CASSGTGGYSNQPQHF
V gene: TRBV12-5; D gene: -; J gene: TRBJ2-2; clone size: -; CDR3 DNA: TGTGCTAGTGGTTTGACAGGTATCACCGGGGAGCTGTTTTTT; CDR3 protein: CASGLTGITGELFF
V gene: TRBV7-2; D gene: -; J gene: TRBJ2-5; clone size: -; CDR3 DNA: TGTGCCAGCAGCTCCACACTGGCCCTCGCCGAGACCCAGTACTTC; CDR3 protein: CASSSTLALAETQYF
V gene: TRBV29-1; D gene: TRBD2; J gene: TRBJ2-5; clone size: -; CDR3 DNA: TGCAGCGCCAGGGACGGGGGGCAAGAGACCCAGTACTTC; CDR3 protein: CSARDGGQETQYF
V gene: TRBV13; D gene: -; J gene: TRBJ2-2; clone size: -; CDR3 DNA: TGTGCCAGCAGCTTCGAGACAGAGTACAACACCGGGGAGCTGTTTTTT; CDR3 protein: CASSFETEYNTGELFF
V gene: TRBV11-2; D gene: TRBD1; J gene: TRBJ1-5; clone size: once; CDR3 DNA: TGTGCCAGCAGCTTAGACAACCGCAGGGGGAATCAGCCCCAGCATTTT; CDR3 protein: CASSLDNRRGNQPQHF
V gene: TRBV4-2; D gene: -; J gene: TRBJ1-2; clone size: -; CDR3 DNA: TGTGCCAGCAGCCAAGATACGGGATACTATGGCTACACCTTC; CDR3 protein: CASSQDTGYYGYTF
V gene: TRBV14; D gene: -; J gene: TRBJ2-5; clone size: -; CDR3 DNA: TGTGCCAGCAGCAGACTAGGGAAAGAGACCCAGTACTTC; CDR3 protein: CASSRLGKETQYF